The T cell receptor (beta chain) under discussion was sequenced for a study of T-cell reconstitution after alpha-beta-depleted transplantation in children listed by TCRdb under 2016. With respect to the entire study: Using TCR repertoire profiling, the study followed T-cell immune reconstitution in a quantitative way in children after TCRalphabeta/CD19-depleted allogeneic hematopoietic cell transplantation.

The study at large found these results: The apparently early alphabetaT-cell count recovery about two months after transplant was reportedly dependent on only several hundred rapidly expanded clones derived from non-depleted graft cells. Hyperexpanded clone frequencies declined over subsequent months; after one year, T-cell counts and TCRbeta diversity were mostly attributed to newly produced T cells. In some patients, high TCRbeta diversity at day 60 was attributed to recipient T cells and intrathymic progenitors that had survived conditioning.

This clonotype appeared many times. Which antigen it targets is not known. No base-level quality is on record; no much larger clone is a single base apart. The library was generated by PCR. The sample was run on an Illumina HiSeq 2500. Molecular barcoding was employed in the preparation of TCR libraries, with unique molecular identifiers being used to normalize TCRbeta repertoire quantification. The public reads were reprocessed in TCRdb via fastp at Q25 and MiXCR, keeping in-frame beta chains. All rows with the same CDR3 protein become a single entry with the most common DNA and genes. This sample lists 400,000 to 550,000 distinct CDR3 sequences; roughly a tenth were detected once. Of the sample, around 2% is held by the ten largest clones. The sample's treatment or condition, from its label and the paper: allogeneic hematopoietic cell transplantation with graft depleted of TCRalphabeta T cells and CD19 B cells. The children who served as transplant recipients had been given grafts of TCRalphabeta/CD19-depleted allogeneic hematopoietic cells.

The CDR3 sequence holds 12 residues, the cysteine and phenylalanine included. This entry keeps only the CDR3 DNA: 36 bases, framed from base 1. CDR1 is given as SEHNR and CDR2 as FQNEAQ, both from the germline V gene (reference sequence). Trimmed from V: 8 bases; trimmed from J: 6 bases; junction bases lacking a gene match: 4. This specimen consisted of PBMCs, obtained before TCRalphabeta/CD19-depleted stem cell transplant. The rearrangement combines TRBV7-9 with TRBJ2-1, and TRBD2 matches 7 of the central bases. This receptor was taken from a child aged 2 to 10 with inherited bone marrow failure, due to receive a stem cell transplant. CDR3 reads: CASGTGGNEQFF. Here is the DNA: TGTGCCAGCGGAACGGGGGGCAATGAGCAGTTCTTC.